The source of this T cell receptor beta chain is a study of blood T cells in healthy people across ages. Through a sample-barcoded 5' primer and a J-beta primer mix, a second PCR was run for roughly 6 to 12 cycles. Each CDR3 protein is one row after TCRdb ran MiXCR on the 5' RACE reads. The sample includes roughly 410,000 distinct CDR3 sequences, about 52% seen only once; the top ten take about 54%. Donors gave around 9.8 milliliters of peripheral blood apiece. The germline V gene encodes CDR1 MNHEY and CDR2 SMNVEV (reference sequence). CDR3 length equals 14 residues. Comments on this clonotype: The germline gene is not matched at one end of the junction; a read error may be the cause.

The chain links TRBV27 to TRBJ1-1; 7 bases fit TRBD1. The sequence derives from a man in his 60s in good health. Material: blood. CDR3 sequence: CASSVSGGDTEAFF. The CDR3 DNA follows: TGTGCCAGCAGTGTATCAGGGGGGGACACTGAAGCTTTCTTT.